Shown below are 21 T cell receptor beta chains from a single sample sequenced in a study of T cells in Graves' hyperthyroidism and ophthalmopathy. TCR beta CDR3 region amplification was performed from RNA transcripts. Initially, a first-round RT-PCR of the TCR CDR3 employed the HTBI primer set. TCRdb re-called the multiplex PCR reads through MiXCR, storing one row per CDR3 protein. The top ten hold about 27% of the sample, which has about 400,000 distinct CDR3 sequences, 15% to 17% seen once. The material sequenced was blood. The receptor set was obtained from a woman under 30 with Graves' hyperthyroidism that later progressed to Graves' ophthalmopathy.

This clonotype was recorded many times. The chain carries TRBV27 and TRBJ1-2; D perhaps matches TRBD1 (6 bases). Trimming cost V 8 bases and J 0 bases, with 10 bases left between them. Germline CDR1 and CDR2: MNHEY and SMNVEV (reference sequence). The CDR3 spans 13 residues. For the CDR3, the DNA is TGTGCCAGCGGTAGGACAGCTAACTATGGCTACACCTTC. It yields the protein CASGRTANYGYTF.

This chain joins TRBV4-2 and TRBJ1-2; 8 bases are a match to TRBD1. The CDR3 consists of 15 residues. The junction had 4 bases not matched to a gene; V was cut back by 0 bases and J by 4 bases. Germline V gene lookup returns CDR1 LGHNA and CDR2 YNFKEQ. CDR3 residues: CASSQDRGPGYGYTF. DNA for the CDR3: TGTGCCAGCAGCCAAGACAGGGGGCCCGGCTATGGCTACACCTTC.

The gene calls are TRBV9 and TRBJ1-2; D is perhaps TRBD1 (5 bases). Germline CDR1 is SGDLS and CDR2 is YYNGEE. V lost 1 base and J 1 base, leaving 14 bases between the germline ends. CDR3 length: 16 amino acids. CDR3 coding DNA: TGTGCCAGCAGCGTATCGGTTAGCAGGGTTAACTATGGCTACACCTTC. It specifies CASSVSVSRVNYGYTF.

A word on this clonotype: A read error may be the cause here, since a much bigger clone is one base away. V usage is TRBV19 and J usage is TRBJ1-4; the D gene is possibly TRBD1 (5 bases). CDR3 length: 13 residues. Germline V gives CDR1 LNHDA, CDR2 SQIVND (reference sequence). Between the trimmed V and J ends, which lost 7 bases and 7 bases, there was a span of 13 bases. CDR3 DNA: TGTGCCAGTACGGACGAGGGACTTGAAAAACTGTTTTTT. Its protein product is CASTDEGLEKLFF.

The chain employs TRBV24-1 and TRBJ2-1; the D is unclear. Per germline, CDR1 KGHDR and CDR2 SFDVKD. V was pared by 5 bases and J by 6 bases, with 7 bases between. The CDR3 runs 12 residues. The CDR3 sequence is CATSVWGNEQFF. The CDR3 DNA reads TGTGCCACCAGTGTGTGGGGCAATGAGCAGTTCTTC.

This clonotype has a count of ten or more. The V gene is TRBV6-2 or TRBV6-3, the J gene TRBJ2-7; 12 nucleotides match TRBD2. Germline-derived CDR1 and CDR2 are MNHEY and SVGEGT. The CDR3 runs 17 residues. V lost 0 bases to trimming and J lost 2 bases; unmatched junction nucleotides: 5. The CDR3 region has the DNA TGTGCCAGCAGTTACTCCCCTCTAGCGGGAGGGCCCTACGAGCAGTACTTC. It yields the protein CASSYSPLAGGPYEQYF.

A few counts support this clonotype. This chain uses TRBV3-1 with TRBJ2-3, with no clear D. V lost 7 bases to trimming and J lost 0 bases, with 17 bases between them. Germline V gives CDR1 LGHDT, CDR2 YNNKEL (reference sequence). The CDR3 loop spans 16 amino acids. This CDR3 is CASNRVRTSSTDTQYF. CDR3 DNA sequence: TGTGCCAGCAACCGGGTCAGGACCTCTAGCACAGATACGCAGTATTTT.

Remarks on this clonotype: It may be a read error: a sequence one base away is much more abundant. This rearrangement joins TRBV12-3 or TRBV12-4 to TRBJ2-7; D not resolved. This CDR3 comprises 12 residues. V lost 5 bases to trimming and J lost 6 bases, with 11 bases between them. DNA for the CDR3: TGTGCCAGCAGTGCGACACACTGCGAGCAGTACTTC. Translated, it gives CASSATHCEQYF.

This clonotype was recorded many times. The J gene is TRBJ1-2, the V gene TRBV12-3 or TRBV12-4, with D possibly TRBD1 on 6 matching bases. Deletions cut 5 bases from V and 6 bases from J, with 13 bases between. The CDR3 is made up of 13 amino acids. The DNA of the CDR3 is TGTGCCAGCAGTCTACAGGGCACTAATGGCTACACCTTC. Amino acids: CASSLQGTNGYTF.

This clonotype was picked up many times. The gene calls are TRBV5-1 and TRBJ1-6; D is undetermined. CDR3 size: 15 residues. The V gene lost 0 bases and the J gene lost 6 bases, with 10 bases spanning the gap. Germline CDR1 and CDR2: SGHRS and YFSETQ. The CDR3 spells CASSLGSSSNSPLHF. In nucleotides, the CDR3 is TGCGCCAGCAGCTTGGGCAGCTCTAGTAATTCACCCCTCCACTTT.

The chain is built from TRBV2 and TRBJ2-7; no definite D call. CDR3 length: 13 residues. The germline V gene encodes CDR1 SNHLY and CDR2 FYNNEI. V dropped 1 base and J dropped 2 bases, with 6 bases sitting between them. This CDR3 reads CASSEERTYEQYF. The CDR3 bases are TGTGCCAGCAGTGAAGAGCGTACCTACGAGCAGTACTTC.

There are many counts of this clonotype. This chain links TRBV6-1 with TRBJ2-1; D might be TRBD1 (5 bases). This CDR3 spans 15 amino acids. The germline CDR1 and CDR2 sequences are MNHNS and SASEGT. The V end was cut by 6 bases, the J end by 3 bases, with 15 bases between. CDR3 loop: CASSPTVGGYNEQFF. The CDR3 nucleotides read TGTGCCAGCAGCCCGACAGTTGGTGGCTACAATGAGCAGTTCTTC.

This clonotype has ten or more counts. V gene TRBV5-1 combines with J gene TRBJ1-1, with TRBD1 matching 8 bases. Trimming removed 5 bases from V and 0 bases from J; junction bases left unmatched: 9. CDR3 length: 16 amino acids. Looked up from germline, CDR1 is SGHRS and CDR2 is YFSETQ. CDR3 loop: CASSIQGAGVNTEAFF. For the CDR3, the DNA is TGCGCCAGCAGTATCCAGGGGGCTGGGGTGAACACTGAAGCTTTCTTT.

The J gene is TRBJ1-1, the V gene TRBV27; 7 bases line up with TRBD1. The CDR3 has 13 residues. The germline V gene has CDR1 MNHEY and CDR2 SMNVEV (reference sequence). V was pared by 2 bases and J by 4 bases, with 1 base of the junction left unmatched. CDR3 region: CASSLDRATEAFF. CDR3 nucleotides: TGTGCCAGCAGTTTAGACAGGGCCACTGAAGCTTTCTTT.

Turning to this clonotype: A single base separates this from a much larger clone, so it may be a read error. This chain connects TRBV6-2 or TRBV6-3 to TRBJ2-7; 12 bases agree with TRBD2. V lost 2 bases, J lost 3 bases, and 2 bases stayed unmatched. The CDR3 sequence is 15 residues long. The germline V gene has CDR1 MNHEY and CDR2 SVGEGT. DNA of the CDR3: TGTGCCAGCAGTTACGAACTAGCGGGAGGCTACGAGCAGTACTTC. Its translation: CASSYELAGGYEQYF.

V and J are TRBV30 and TRBJ2-2; TRBD1 or TRBD2 may be the D gene (5 bases each). Germline-derived CDR1 and CDR2 are GTSNPN and SVGIG (reference sequence). The CDR3 runs 13 residues. The V gene lost 4 bases and the J gene lost 6 bases, with 12 bases spanning the gap. In nucleotides, the CDR3 is TGTGCCTGGACTTTGATGGGGGCCGGGGAGCTGTTTTTT. It specifies CAWTLMGAGELFF.

Many counts were recorded for this clonotype. This chain connects TRBV2 to TRBJ2-1; D unresolved. V gave up 10 bases and J gave up 0 bases, with 16 bases separating them. Germline CDR1 reads SNHLY; CDR2 reads FYNNEI. This CDR3 has 15 amino acids. In DNA form, the CDR3 reads TGTGCCACCCGCGGCCTTGCCGGCTCCTACAATGAGCAGTTCTTC. This encodes CATRGLAGSYNEQFF.

The chain uses TRBV7-8 and TRBJ2-3, with D tentatively TRBD1 or TRBD2 (5 bases each). Germline CDR1 reads SGHVS; CDR2 reads FQNEAQ. Trimming pared 1 base from V and 2 bases from J, leaving 13 bases between. The CDR3 contains 16 residues. CDR3 loop: CASSLGRGPFTDTQYF. The CDR3 DNA reads TGTGCCAGCAGCTTAGGACGGGGCCCCTTCACAGATACGCAGTATTTT.

The chain is built from TRBV6-1 and TRBJ1-2; 9 positions agree with TRBD1. The CDR3 sequence is 16 residues long. CDR1 is MNHNS and CDR2 is SASEGT in the germline V gene. V lost 2 bases to trimming and J lost 4 bases; unmatched junction nucleotides: 8. The CDR3 loop reads CASSETYWTGVYGYTF. The CDR3 DNA sequence: TGTGCCAGCAGTGAAACCTATTGGACAGGGGTCTATGGCTACACCTTC.

The CDR3, as DNA: TGTGCCAGCAGCGGAGGAGCCTCCCCCATCGAAAAACTGTTTTTT. It codes for CASSGGASPIEKLFF. The chain uses TRBV9 and TRBJ1-4; no reliable D call. The V gene's germline CDR1 is SGDLS and CDR2 YYNGEE. The CDR3 runs to 15 residues. V gave up 3 bases and J gave up 8 bases, with 17 bases separating them.

This clonotype was detected many times. The chain has TRBV10-3 and TRBJ2-1, with 8 bases fitting TRBD2. The CDR3 runs to 16 residues. Germline values: CDR1 ENHRY, CDR2 SYGVKD. V trimming: 3 bases; J trimming: 8 bases; junction bases outside the gene matches: 12. CDR3 amino acids: CAISERAAGVGDEQFF. The DNA for the CDR3 is TGTGCCATCAGTGAACGAGCAGCGGGAGTTGGAGATGAGCAGTTCTTC.